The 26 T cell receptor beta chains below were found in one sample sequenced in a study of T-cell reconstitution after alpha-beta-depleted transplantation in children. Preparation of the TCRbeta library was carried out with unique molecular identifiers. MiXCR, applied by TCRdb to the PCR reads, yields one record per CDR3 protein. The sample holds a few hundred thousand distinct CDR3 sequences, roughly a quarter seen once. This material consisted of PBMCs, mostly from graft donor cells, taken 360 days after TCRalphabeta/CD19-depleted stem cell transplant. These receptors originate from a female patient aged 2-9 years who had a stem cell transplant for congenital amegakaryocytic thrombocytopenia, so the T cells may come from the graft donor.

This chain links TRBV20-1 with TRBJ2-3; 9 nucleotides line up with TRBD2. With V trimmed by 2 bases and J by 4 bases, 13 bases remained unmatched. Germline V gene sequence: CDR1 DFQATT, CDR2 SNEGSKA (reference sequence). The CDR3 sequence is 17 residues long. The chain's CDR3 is CSARSIAGVGGPDTQYF. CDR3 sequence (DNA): TGCAGTGCTAGATCCATAGCGGGAGTCGGGGGGCCAGATACGCAGTATTTT.

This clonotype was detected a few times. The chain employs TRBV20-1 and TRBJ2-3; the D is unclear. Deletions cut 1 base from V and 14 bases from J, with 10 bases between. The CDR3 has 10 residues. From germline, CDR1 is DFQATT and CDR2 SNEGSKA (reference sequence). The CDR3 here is CSARGDAVYF. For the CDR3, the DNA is TGCAGTGCTAGAGGGGATGCAGTGTATTTT.

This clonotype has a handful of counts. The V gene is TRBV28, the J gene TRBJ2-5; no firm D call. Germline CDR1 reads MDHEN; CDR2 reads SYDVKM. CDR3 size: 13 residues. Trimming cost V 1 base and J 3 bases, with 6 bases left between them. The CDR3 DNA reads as TGTGCCAGCAGTTTATACGTCGAAGAGACCCAGTACTTC. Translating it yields CASSLYVEETQYF.

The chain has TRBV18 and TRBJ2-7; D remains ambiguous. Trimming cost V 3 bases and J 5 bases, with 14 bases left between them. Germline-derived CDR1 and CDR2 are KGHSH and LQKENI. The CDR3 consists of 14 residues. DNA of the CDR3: TGTGCCAGCTCACCGGTTACGGTCGCGGACGAGCAGTACTTC. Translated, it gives CASSPVTVADEQYF. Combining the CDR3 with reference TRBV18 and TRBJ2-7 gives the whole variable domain NAGVMQNPRHLVRRRGQEARLRCSPMKGHSHVYWYRQLPEEGLKFMVYLQKENIIDESGMPKERFSAEFPKEGPSILRIQQVVRGDSAAYFCASSPVTVADEQYFGPGTRLTVT.

The CDR3 DNA reads as TGTGCCAGCAGTTACCGCTGGGAAGAGACCCAGTACTTC. This translates into CASSYRWEETQYF. The chain is built from TRBV6-2 or TRBV6-3 and TRBJ2-5; no clear D gene. V lost 2 bases and J 3 bases, leaving 7 bases between the germline ends. Germline V gene lookup returns CDR1 MNHEY and CDR2 SVGEGT. The CDR3 has 13 residues.

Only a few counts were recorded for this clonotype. The CDR3 sequence: CASSPLGGEGRETQYF. CDR3 nucleotides: TGTGCCAGCAGCCCCTTAGGGGGGGAGGGCCGCGAGACCCAGTACTTC. This sequence joins TRBV4-2 and TRBJ2-5, with D maybe TRBD2 (7 bases). Germline lookup yields CDR1 LGHNA and CDR2 YNFKEQ. The CDR3 is made up of 16 amino acids. V dropped 4 bases and J dropped 5 bases, with 20 bases sitting between them.

CDR3 region: CASSLNGLAEETQYF. In nucleotides, the CDR3 is TGTGCCAGCAGCTTAAATGGTCTAGCGGAAGAGACCCAGTACTTC. This rearrangement joins TRBV7-3 to TRBJ2-5; 7 bases line up with TRBD2. CDR3 size: 15 residues. In germline, CDR1 is SGHTA, CDR2 FQGTGA. With V trimmed by 1 base and J by 3 bases, 5 bases remained unmatched.

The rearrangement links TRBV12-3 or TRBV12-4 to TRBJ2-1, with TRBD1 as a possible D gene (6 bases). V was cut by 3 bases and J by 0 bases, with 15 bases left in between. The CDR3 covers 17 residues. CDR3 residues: CASSLAPGDRSYNEQFF. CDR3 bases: TGTGCCAGCAGTTTGGCCCCAGGGGATCGCTCCTACAATGAGCAGTTCTTC.

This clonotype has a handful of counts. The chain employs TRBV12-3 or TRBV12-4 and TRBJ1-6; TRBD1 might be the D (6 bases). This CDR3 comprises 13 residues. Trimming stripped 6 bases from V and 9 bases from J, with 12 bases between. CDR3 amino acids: CASSETGSSPLHF. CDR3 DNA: TGTGCCAGCAGCGAGACAGGAAGTTCACCCCTCCACTTT.

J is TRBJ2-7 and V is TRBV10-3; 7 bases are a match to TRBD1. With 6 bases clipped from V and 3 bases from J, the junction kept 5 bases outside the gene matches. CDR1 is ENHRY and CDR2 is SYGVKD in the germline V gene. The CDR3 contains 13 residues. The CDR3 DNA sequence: TGTGCCATCAGCCTAGGACAGGACTACGAGCAGTACTTC. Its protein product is CAISLGQDYEQYF.

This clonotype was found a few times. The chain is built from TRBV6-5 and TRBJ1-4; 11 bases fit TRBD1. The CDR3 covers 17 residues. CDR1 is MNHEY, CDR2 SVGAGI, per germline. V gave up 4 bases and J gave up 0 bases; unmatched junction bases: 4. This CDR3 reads CASSLGQGATTNEKLFF. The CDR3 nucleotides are TGTGCCAGCAGTTTAGGACAGGGGGCTACAACTAATGAAAAACTGTTTTTT.

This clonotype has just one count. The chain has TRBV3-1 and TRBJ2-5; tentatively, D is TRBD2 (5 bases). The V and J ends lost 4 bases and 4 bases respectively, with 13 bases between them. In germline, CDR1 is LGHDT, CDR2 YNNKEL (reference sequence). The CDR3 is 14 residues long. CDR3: CASSPRAVGETQYF. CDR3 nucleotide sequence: TGTGCCAGCAGCCCGCGGGCCGTCGGAGAGACCCAGTACTTC.

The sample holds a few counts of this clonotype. CDR3: CASSLAGTARETQYF. CDR3 DNA: TGTGCCAGCAGCTTAGCCGGAACTGCTCGAGAGACCCAGTACTTC. The chain combines TRBV7-2 with TRBJ2-5; no reliable D call. The CDR3 runs 15 residues. V was shortened by 0 bases and J by 4 bases, with 12 bases between the two germline ends. Germline loops: CDR1 SGHTA, CDR2 FQGNSA. Based on the CDR3 plus reference TRBV7-2 and TRBJ2-5, the full variable domain is GAGVSQSPSNKVTEKGKDVELRCDPISGHTALYWYRQSLGQGLEFLIYFQGNSAPDKSGLPSDRFSAERTGGSVSTLTIQRTQQEDSAVYLCASSLAGTARETQYFGPGTRLLVL.

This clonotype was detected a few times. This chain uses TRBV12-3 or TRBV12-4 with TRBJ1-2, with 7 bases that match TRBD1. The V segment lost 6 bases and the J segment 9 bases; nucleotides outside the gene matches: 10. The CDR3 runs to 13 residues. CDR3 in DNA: TGTGCCAGCAGCAAGAAGGGGGCGCGGAGCTACACCTTC. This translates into CASSKKGARSYTF.

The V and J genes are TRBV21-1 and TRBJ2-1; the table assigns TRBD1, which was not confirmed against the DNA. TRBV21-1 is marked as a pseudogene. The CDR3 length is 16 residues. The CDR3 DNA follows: TGTGCCAGCAGTCCCACCGGGGTATCCTCCTACAATGAGCAGTTCTTC. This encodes CASSPTGVSSYNEQFF.

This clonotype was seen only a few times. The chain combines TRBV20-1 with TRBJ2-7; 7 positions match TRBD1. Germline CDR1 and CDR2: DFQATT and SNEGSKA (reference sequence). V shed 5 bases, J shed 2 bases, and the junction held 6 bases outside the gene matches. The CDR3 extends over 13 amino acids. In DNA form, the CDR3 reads TGCAGTGCTGCCCGACAGGGTACCTACGAGCAGTACTTC. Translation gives CSAARQGTYEQYF.

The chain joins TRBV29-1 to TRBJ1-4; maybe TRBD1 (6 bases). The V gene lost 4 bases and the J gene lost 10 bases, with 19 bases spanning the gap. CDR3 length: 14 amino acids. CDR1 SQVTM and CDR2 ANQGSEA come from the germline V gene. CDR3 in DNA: TGCAGCGTTGCCCCTACAGGGTGGGAGGGAAAACTGTTTTTT. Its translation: CSVAPTGWEGKLFF.

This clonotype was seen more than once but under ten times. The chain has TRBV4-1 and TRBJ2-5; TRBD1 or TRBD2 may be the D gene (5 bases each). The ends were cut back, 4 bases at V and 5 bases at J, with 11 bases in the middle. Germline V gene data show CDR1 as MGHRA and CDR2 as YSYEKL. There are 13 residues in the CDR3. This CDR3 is CASSRGMLETQYF. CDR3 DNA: TGCGCCAGCAGCCGGGGGATGTTGGAGACCCAGTACTTC.

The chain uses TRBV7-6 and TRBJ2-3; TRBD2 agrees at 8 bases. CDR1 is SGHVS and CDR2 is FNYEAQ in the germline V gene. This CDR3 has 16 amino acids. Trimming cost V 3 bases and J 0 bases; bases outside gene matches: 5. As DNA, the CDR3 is TGTGCCAGCAGCTTGAGAACTAGCGGCAGCACAGATACGCAGTATTTT. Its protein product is CASSLRTSGSTDTQYF.

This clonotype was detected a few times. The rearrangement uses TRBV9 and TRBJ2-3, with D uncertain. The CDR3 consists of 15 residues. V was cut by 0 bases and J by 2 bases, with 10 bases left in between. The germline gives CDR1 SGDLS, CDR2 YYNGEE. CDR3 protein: CASSVAGGYTDTQYF. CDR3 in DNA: TGTGCCAGCAGCGTAGCTGGCGGCTACACAGATACGCAGTATTTT.

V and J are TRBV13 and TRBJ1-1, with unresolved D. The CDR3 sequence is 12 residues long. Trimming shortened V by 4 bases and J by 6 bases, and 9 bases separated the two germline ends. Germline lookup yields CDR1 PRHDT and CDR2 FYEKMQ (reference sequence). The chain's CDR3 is CASSSTAPEAFF. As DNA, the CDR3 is TGTGCCAGCAGCTCGACGGCCCCTGAAGCTTTCTTT.

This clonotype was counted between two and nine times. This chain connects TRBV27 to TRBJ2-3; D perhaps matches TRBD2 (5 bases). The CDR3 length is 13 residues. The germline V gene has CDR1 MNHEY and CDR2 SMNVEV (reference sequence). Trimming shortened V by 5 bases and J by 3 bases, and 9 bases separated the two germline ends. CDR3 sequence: CASSILGTDTQYF. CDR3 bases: TGTGCCAGCAGTATACTAGGTACAGATACGCAGTATTTT.

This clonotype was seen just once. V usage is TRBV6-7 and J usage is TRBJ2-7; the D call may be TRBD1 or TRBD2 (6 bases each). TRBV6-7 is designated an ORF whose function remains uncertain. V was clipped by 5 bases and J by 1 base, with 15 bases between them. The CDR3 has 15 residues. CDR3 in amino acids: CASSHRGTSSYEQYF. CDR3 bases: TGTGCCAGCAGTCACCGGGGGACATCTTCCTACGAGCAGTACTTC.

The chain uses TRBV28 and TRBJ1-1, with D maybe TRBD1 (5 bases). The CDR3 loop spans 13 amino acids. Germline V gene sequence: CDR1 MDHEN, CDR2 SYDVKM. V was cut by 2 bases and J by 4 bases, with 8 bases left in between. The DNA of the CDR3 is TGTGCCAGCAGTTTAGTAGGGACCACTGAAGCTTTCTTT. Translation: CASSLVGTTEAFF.

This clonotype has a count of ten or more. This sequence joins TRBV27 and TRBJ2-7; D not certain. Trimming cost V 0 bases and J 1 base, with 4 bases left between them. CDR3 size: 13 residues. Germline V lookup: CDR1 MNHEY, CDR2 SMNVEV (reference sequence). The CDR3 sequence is CASSLSLSYEQYF. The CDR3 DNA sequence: TGTGCCAGCAGTTTATCACTATCCTACGAGCAGTACTTC.

The CDR3 reads CSVAHINEQFF. The CDR3 bases are TGCAGCGTTGCACACATCAATGAGCAGTTCTTC. This chain joins TRBV29-1 and TRBJ2-1; D uncertain. The length of the CDR3 is 11 residues. Germline V gives CDR1 SQVTM, CDR2 ANQGSEA. Trimming took 4 bases from V and 6 from J, leaving 7 bases between them.